Shown below are 27 T cell receptor beta chains from a single sample sequenced in a study of T cells after somatic rescue of genetic block. Clones were read by immunoSEQ multiplex PCR, and TCRdb kept only the in-frame ones, dropping some. The table includes some 67,000 clones, roughly nine tenths detected once. The material sequenced was peripheral blood mononuclear cells (PBMCs). All receptors come from a man aged 40-50 years.

The count of this clone is one. The chain couples TRBV5-4 to TRBJ2-2, with D possibly TRBD2 on 5 matching bases. The CDR3 has 14 residues. From germline, CDR1 is SGHNT and CDR2 YYREEE (reference sequence). V lost 0 bases, J lost 6 bases, and 9 bases lay in between. The CDR3 reads CASSLGPGSGELFF. As DNA, the CDR3 is TGTGCCAGCAGCTTGGGGCCGGGGTCCGGGGAGCTGTTTTTT.

The count of this clone is one. The chain links TRBV6-5 to TRBJ2-1; 10 bases fit TRBD1. V gave up 6 bases and J gave up 8 bases; unmatched junction bases: 7. The CDR3 contains 14 residues. CDR1 is MNHEY, CDR2 SVGAGI, per germline. The CDR3: CASSQRTGGDEQFF. As DNA, the CDR3 is TGTGCCAGCAGCCAACGGACAGGGGGTGATGAGCAGTTCTTC.

This chain connects TRBV28 to TRBJ2-3, with TRBD1 matching 9 bases. Looked up from germline, CDR1 is MDHEN and CDR2 is SYDVKM. V was clipped by 6 bases and J by 2 bases; unmatched bases: 6. The CDR3 consists of 15 residues. CDR3 DNA: TGTGCCAGCAGAATTGGACAGGGGATCACAGATACGCAGTATTTT. This codes for CASRIGQGITDTQYF.

The chain combines TRBV5-1 with TRBJ2-1; D gene uncertain. CDR3 length: 16 amino acids. Deletions cut 6 bases from V and 5 bases from J, with 21 bases between. CDR1 SGHRS and CDR2 YFSETQ come from the germline V gene. CDR3: CASTPTIIHENNEQFF. Written as DNA, the CDR3 is TGCGCCAGCACCCCCACAATAATCCACGAAAACAATGAGCAGTTCTTC.

The chain combines TRBV4-3 with TRBJ2-6, with D unclear. The ends were cut back, 0 bases at V and 1 base at J, with 7 bases in the middle. From germline, CDR1 is LGHNA and CDR2 YSLEER. This CDR3 contains 16 residues. CDR3 sequence: CASSQDMGSGANVLTF. CDR3 DNA: TGCGCCAGCAGCCAAGATATGGGGTCTGGGGCCAACGTCCTGACTTTC.

The chain employs TRBV5-1 and TRBJ1-1; TRBD1 agrees at 12 bases. This CDR3 has 18 amino acids. Trimming at V came to 4 bases and at J to 3 bases, leaving 13 bases not matched to a gene. The germline CDR1 and CDR2 sequences are SGHRS and YFSETQ. CDR3 sequence: CASSPGDRGRKGYTEAFF. The CDR3 DNA reads TGCGCCAGCAGCCCGGGGGACAGGGGGCGGAAGGGGTACACTGAAGCTTTCTTT.

The V and J genes are TRBV7-3 and TRBJ2-3; TRBD2 matches at 11 bases. Per germline, CDR1 SGHTA and CDR2 FQGTGA. V lost 3 bases, J lost 1 base, and 3 bases stayed unmatched. The CDR3 is 16 amino acids. The CDR3 sequence: CASSLTSGAGTDTQYF. CDR3 coding DNA: TGTGCCAGCAGCTTGACTAGCGGGGCAGGCACAGATACGCAGTATTTT.

The chain combines TRBV5-1 with TRBJ1-1; possibly TRBD1 for D (5 bases). The germline CDR1 and CDR2 sequences are SGHRS and YFSETQ. CDR3 size: 13 residues. Trimming removed 6 bases from V and 4 bases from J, with 13 bases in between. The DNA of the CDR3 is TGCGCCAGCAAGGACCCGGGGGGCACTGAAGCTTTCTTT. This encodes CASKDPGGTEAFF.

The chain carries TRBV5-4 and TRBJ1-2; no clear D. CDR3 size: 16 residues. The germline V and J ends were trimmed by 4 bases and 6 bases, with 22 bases remaining between them. Germline CDR1 SGHNT, CDR2 YYREEE (reference sequence). The CDR3 DNA reads as TGTGCCAGCAGCATACCCCAAGAGACATGGGATCATGGCTACACCTTC. Residues: CASSIPQETWDHGYTF.

The chain joins TRBV9 to TRBJ2-2; D is unclear. Deletions cut 0 bases from V and 5 bases from J, with 8 bases between. Germline assignment: CDR1 SGDLS and CDR2 YYNGEE. This CDR3 contains 14 residues. The CDR3 sequence is CASSVAWATGELFF. CDR3 DNA: TGTGCCAGCAGCGTAGCGTGGGCGACCGGGGAGCTGTTTTTT.

The rearrangement uses TRBV15 and TRBJ2-1; D is unresolved. The CDR3 has 15 residues. Germline V gene data show CDR1 as LNHNV and CDR2 as YYDKDF (reference sequence). Trimming took 0 bases from V and 4 from J, leaving 10 bases between them. The CDR3 region is CATSRDQPKYNEQFF. The CDR3 bases are TGTGCCACCAGCAGAGATCAGCCGAAATACAATGAGCAGTTCTTC.

The V and J genes are TRBV6-1 and TRBJ2-1; TRBD2 matches 9 bases. Germline CDR1 MNHNS, CDR2 SASEGT. This CDR3 has 13 amino acids. With V trimmed by 4 bases and J by 8 bases, 3 bases remained unmatched. For the CDR3, the DNA is TGTGCCAGCAGTGCGGCGGGAGGGGATGAGCAGTTCTTC. Protein: CASSAAGGDEQFF.

The chain uses TRBV28 and TRBJ2-1; no clear D. V was shortened by 2 bases and J by 6 bases, with 11 bases between the two germline ends. The CDR3 extends over 14 amino acids. In germline, CDR1 is MDHEN, CDR2 SYDVKM. The CDR3 sequence: CASSLRVSGNEQFF. The CDR3 bases are TGTGCCAGCAGTTTACGCGTTTCAGGCAATGAGCAGTTCTTC.

This clone was observed a single time. The chain is built from TRBV4-2 and TRBJ2-5; TRBD2 aligns across 12 bases. Germline CDR1 is LGHNA and CDR2 is YNFKEQ. The CDR3 covers 18 residues. Trimming at V came to 2 bases and at J to 2 bases, leaving 9 bases not matched to a gene. CDR3 loop: CASSQNPGLAGGQETQYF. The CDR3 DNA reads as TGTGCCAGCAGCCAAAACCCGGGACTAGCGGGCGGACAAGAGACCCAGTACTTC.

The V and J genes are TRBV6-1 and TRBJ1-5; 9 bases agree with TRBD1. The CDR3 extends over 15 amino acids. Germline V lookup: CDR1 MNHNS, CDR2 SASEGT. J was trimmed by 4 bases and V by 5 bases; bases with no gene match: 6. In nucleotides, the CDR3 is TGTGCCAGCAGTCGAGCCGGGACAGGGAATCAGCCCCAGCATTTT. Translating it yields CASSRAGTGNQPQHF.

The gene calls are TRBV11-2 and TRBJ2-3; 11 bases line up with TRBD2. The length of the CDR3 is 19 residues. From germline, CDR1 is SGHAT and CDR2 FQNNGV. The V and J ends lost 3 bases and 0 bases, in that order; junction bases with no gene match: 11. The CDR3 here is CASSLRVAGGLFSTDTQYF. The CDR3 bases are TGTGCCAGCAGCTTGAGGGTAGCGGGGGGGCTCTTTAGCACAGATACGCAGTATTTT.

The chain uses TRBV6-5 and TRBJ1-1, with D unclear. Trimming left V 0 bases short and J 7 bases short, with 6 bases between. This CDR3 has 12 residues. Germline V CDR1 and CDR2: MNHEY, SVGAGI. This CDR3 is CASSYSKGEAFF. DNA for the CDR3: TGTGCCAGCAGTTACTCGAAGGGTGAAGCTTTCTTT.

The CDR3 DNA reads as TGTGCCAGCAGTTTGGAGGGCGATACGCAGTATTTT. This sequence encodes CASSLEGDTQYF. The chain has TRBV28 and TRBJ2-3; the D gene is possibly TRBD2 (6 bases). Trimming removed 3 bases from V and 6 bases from J, with 7 bases in between. CDR3 length: 12 amino acids. The germline gives CDR1 MDHEN, CDR2 SYDVKM.

V is TRBV7-8 and J is TRBJ2-7; D is ambiguous. V lost 2 bases, J lost 1 base, and 3 bases lay in between. This CDR3 comprises 12 residues. Per the germline V gene, CDR1 is SGHVS and CDR2 is FQNEAQ. The CDR3 reads CASSLSSYEQYF. The CDR3, as DNA: TGTGCCAGCAGCTTAAGTTCCTACGAGCAGTACTTC.

The chain couples TRBV21-1 to TRBJ1-1; the table's D call, TRBD1, was not checked against the DNA. TRBV21-1 is assigned pseudogene status. The CDR3 contains 11 residues. CDR3 coding DNA: TGTGCCAGCAGCTACAGGGGGCACGCTTTCTTT. Amino acids: CASSYRGHAFF.

The chain recombines TRBV6-1 with TRBJ2-3; TRBD1 agrees at 7 bases. Germline V lookup: CDR1 MNHNS, CDR2 SASEGT. This CDR3 is 14 amino acids long. V lost 4 bases and J lost 4; bases outside the gene matches: 5. CDR3 in amino acids: CASSGGQGADTQYF. CDR3 nucleotides: TGTGCCAGCAGTGGCGGGCAGGGGGCAGATACGCAGTATTTT.

The chain's CDR3 is CASSPNRSGQETQYF. DNA of the CDR3: TGTGCCAGCTCACCAAATCGCAGCGGGCAAGAGACCCAGTACTTC. The genes are TRBV18 and TRBJ2-5; D is perhaps TRBD2 (6 bases). The CDR3 spans 15 residues. The ends were cut back, 2 bases at V and 2 bases at J, with 12 bases in the middle. Germline values: CDR1 KGHSH, CDR2 LQKENI.

This rearrangement joins TRBV4-1 to TRBJ2-1; D is unresolved. There are 14 residues in the CDR3. Trimming left V 0 bases short and J 7 bases short, with 10 bases between. CDR1 and CDR2 from the germline V gene are MGHRA and YSYEKL. CDR3 sequence: CASSQDFLANEQFF. The CDR3 nucleotides read TGCGCCAGCAGCCAAGATTTTCTGGCGAATGAGCAGTTCTTC.

The chain couples TRBV9 to TRBJ2-2, with D unresolved. V was shortened by 2 bases and J by 1 base, with 9 bases between the two germline ends. The germline CDR1 and CDR2 sequences are SGDLS and YYNGEE. The CDR3 has 15 amino acids. CDR3 protein: CASSVGSQNTGELFF. CDR3 nucleotide sequence: TGTGCCAGCAGCGTCGGATCCCAGAACACCGGGGAGCTGTTTTTT.

CDR3 nucleotides: TGCAGCGTTGGAGCCTACCGGAATGAGCAGTTCTTC. It encodes CSVGAYRNEQFF. This chain connects TRBV29-1 to TRBJ2-1; D unresolved. The V end lost 4 bases, the J end lost 7 bases, and 11 bases lay between the germline ends. The CDR3 loop spans 12 amino acids. Germline V gene sequence: CDR1 SQVTM, CDR2 ANQGSEA.

This chain connects TRBV18 to TRBJ2-2; unclear D gene. Trimming took off 1 base at V and 6 bases at J, with 6 bases between the two ends. Germline CDR1 and CDR2: KGHSH and LQKENI. The CDR3 spans 13 residues. In DNA form, the CDR3 reads TGTGCCAGCTCACCACGGGCGGCCGGGGAGCTGTTTTTT. This translates into CASSPRAAGELFF.

This clone was detected only once. The J gene is TRBJ2-3, the V gene TRBV7-2, with 9 bases that match TRBD2. V lost 4 bases to trimming and J lost 4 bases; unmatched junction nucleotides: 9. Germline CDR1 and CDR2: SGHTA and FQGNSA. The CDR3 runs to 16 residues. In DNA form, the CDR3 reads TGTGCCAGCAGCTGGGTCGCGGGGGGGGCAGCAGATACGCAGTATTTT. Its protein product is CASSWVAGGAADTQYF.